This TCR beta chain originates from a study of T cell changes during pregnancy in multiple sclerosis. This CDR3 has 14 amino acids. Per the germline V gene, CDR1 is MDHEN and CDR2 is SYDVKM. Trimming at V came to 6 bases and at J to 1 base, leaving 5 bases not matched to a gene. Repertoires were generated with immunoSEQ multiplex PCR, while TCRdb's copy carries only in-frame clones and drops some. Counted here are fewer than 60,000 clones, roughly 94% occurring once; the ten biggest clones make up 0.25% to 0.4%. This sample comprised CD4+ T cells from peripheral blood mononuclear cells, obtained in the third trimester of pregnancy. This receptor was taken from a female donor with multiple sclerosis, enrolled in a pregnancy study. The rearrangement uses TRBV28 and TRBJ2-7, with TRBD2 matching over 8 bases. This CDR3 reads CASSTLAVSYEQYF. The CDR3 DNA is TGTGCCAGCAGCACACTAGCGGTATCCTACGAGCAGTACTTC. Variable domain in full (rest from reference TRBV28 and TRBJ2-7): DVKVTQSSRYLVKRTGEKVFLECVQDMDHENMFWYRQDPGLGLRLIYFSYDVKMKEKGDIPEGYSVSREKKERFSLILESASTNQTSMYLCASSTLAVSYEQYFGPGTRLTVT.